This TCR beta chain was sequenced in a study of T cells after yellow fever vaccination. Ten or more counts support this clonotype. TCRdb reprocessed the 5' RACE reads via MiXCR and lists one record per CDR3 protein. The sample contains a few hundred thousand distinct CDR3 sequences, around 3.5% of which appear only once. The CDR3 spans 13 residues. Trimming removed 0 bases from V and 3 bases from J, with 6 bases in between. The V gene's germline CDR1 is SGHRS and CDR2 YFSETQ. The rearrangement links TRBV5-1 to TRBJ1-1; D is ambiguous. The origin of this receptor is a man between 18 and 29 years old who received the YFV17D yellow fever vaccine. Here the sequenced sample was PBMCs, taken 15 days after the yellow fever booster vaccination. CDR3 nucleotide sequence: TGCGCCAGCAGCTTGGATCCTGACACTGAAGCTTTCTTT. This translates into CASSLDPDTEAFF. Looking up the rest from reference TRBV5-1 and TRBJ1-1 gives the full variable domain: KAGVTQTPRYLIKTRGQQVTLSCSPISGHRSVSWYQQTPGQGLQFLFEYFSETQRNKGNFPGRFSGRQFSNSRSEMNVSTLELGDSALYLCASSLDPDTEAFFGQGTRLTVV.